Reported below is one TCR beta chain. This clone showed up just once. Its antigen target is currently unknown. No qualities accompany the bases; no much larger clone lies one base away. These data originate in a study of cytomegalovirus exposure and HLA in healthy donors listed by TCRdb under 2017. For the wider study: An earlier analysis of approximately 590 of the donors reported approximately 300 Gb of sequence data and about 100 million unique TCR beta sequences from 150 million to 200 million T cells. Around 320 gigabases of sequencing data and approximately 93 million unique TCR sequences were included in an early release covering around 600 HLA-typed donors. Among the roughly 390 genotyped donors, 81% belonged to the genetic ancestry cluster associated with self-reported Caucasian donors. The study aimed to test whether signatures of past pathogen exposure could be identified by cataloging public T cell receptors. The study used immunosequencing to profile the T cell repertoires of about 670 subjects and linked those repertoires to cytomegalovirus serostatus. In addition to the first cohort of 666 subjects, a separate validation cohort of 120 different subjects was used. The study combined high-throughput TCR immunosequencing, statistical association of individual TCRs with disease status, and machine learning to predict cytomegalovirus infection status. To study patterns of TCR occurrence, a later analysis re-analyzed previously published TCR beta repertoires from 600 to 750 donors and added high-resolution HLA genotyping. Rather than drawing on any new phenotypic data, the later analysis identified candidate immune exposures from TCR beta sequences and the way those sequences occurred across donors. To decide whether each TCR beta V gene segment behaved as functional or pseudogenic, an earlier analysis of approximately 620 of the donors relied on high-throughput TCR beta sequencing. Alongside the repertoire data, information on donor age, sex, ethnicity and CMV serostatus was compiled. A later genetic analysis took genome-wide SNP genotypes for about 55% of the roughly 700 donors and used that subset as a discovery cohort. All discovery cohort repertoires had been generated using a single sequencing platform. HLA typing included class I and class II loci at four-digit resolution. Typing coverage varied by locus: roughly 629-640 donors for A, B, C, DRB1 and DQB1; approximately 500 for DQA1; over 600 for DPA1; some 470 for DPB1. Four to six DR-DQ haplotypes were handled as single units for association and clustering, since linkage in the cohort was strong. Across about 370 genotyped donors of the cohort, an average of about 240,000 unique TCR beta nucleotide sequences per donor were sequenced, and roughly a sixth of those sequences were non-productive. The research as a whole found: Presence/absence analyses assumed roughly uniform sequencing depth across donors, an assumption that may not hold. The sequencing pipeline was judged likely to have produced a cluster of highly shared sequence variants as a technical artifact. In this cohort, only TCR beta chains were sequenced, and detectable features were limited by the absence of alpha or paired-chain data. Several of the top co-occurrence clusters appeared to be linked to parvovirus B19, influenza, CMV and Epstein-Barr virus, according to a later analysis. Because counts were too low, some 17 rarely observed V segments, including chromosome 9 orphons, were left out of the earlier analysis of 587 of the donors. Linkage disequilibrium might explain the correlated functional status among segregating V segments, but an unknown experimental factor could not be excluded. Compared with the 666-donor mean, donors in an Asian-associated ancestry cluster had fewer N-insertions in productive TCRs, according to a later genetic analysis. A further reported finding was that TCR beta sequences accurately predicted the HLA-A and HLA-B alleles for most subjects in the first cohort. Immune exposure information for the cohort was limited to CMV serostatus. In a later analysis, the rate of TCR association differed among HLA loci, with DRB1 alleles having the most associated TCRs and HLA-C alleles having the fewest. The authors suggested that the approach could potentially be generalized to other disease states and immunological phenotypes. In the study, some 160 TCR beta chains were listed as associated with cytomegalovirus. The classifier was reported to diagnose cytomegalovirus status with high specificity and sensitivity in both the original cohort and the validation cohort. HLA typing was unavailable for some donors at each locus, so association tests used only the typed subset. Most TCR sequences were seen in very few donors, while some public TCRs were found in many individuals. Assigning TCR associations to individual alleles was difficult when HLA alleles, especially DR and DQ, strongly co-occurred. In vitro tests confirmed that a few of the cytomegalovirus-associated TCR beta chains recognize cytomegalovirus antigens. A later analysis found that most CMV-associated TCR beta chains appeared HLA-restricted, with HLA associations seemingly driven largely by CMV exposure. At a false discovery rate of 0.05, a later analysis linked 15,000 to 20,000 TCR beta sequences to specific HLA alleles. Broadly in line with IMGT annotations, most TCR beta V segments showed up in productive rearrangements about 87% or about 30% of the time in an earlier analysis of under 700 of the donors. An association between a missense DCLRE1C variant and V-gene and J-gene trimming of TCR beta chains was found in a later genetic analysis and replicated in an independent cohort. In a later analysis, HLA-associated TCR beta chains were found to be more clonally expanded and to have lower generation probabilities than equally common non-associated chains.

Library generation was performed with the immunoSEQ multiplex PCR assay. The multiplex PCR relied on a mix of 60 forward primers for TCR Vbeta segments and 13 reverse primers for TCR Jbeta segments. A multiplex PCR assay on genomic DNA amplified the CDR3 region of rearranged TCR beta genes. The Illumina HiSeq System was used to sequence the amplified TCR beta libraries as 87-base-pair reads. Per the original workflow: A later analysis counted tens of millions of unique TCR beta chains across the 640 or so repertoires, and about 10 million of these chains were shared by at least two donors. Raw reads were error-corrected and collapsed into unique sequences with a nearest-neighbor algorithm that merged closely related sequences to remove PCR and sequencing errors. V, D and J gene segments were assigned by aligning CDR3 sequences to IMGT reference sequences. For a sequence to be retained, at least a six-nucleotide match to both a V gene segment and a J gene segment was required. A rearrangement counted as productive if the CDR3 had no stop codons and remained in frame with V and J, and every other rearrangement counted as non-productive. Following IMGT convention, CDR3 was defined as the stretch from the second conserved V-encoded cysteine up to the conserved J-encoded phenylalanine. The earlier analysis of some 600 of the donors excluded sequences that lacked an unambiguous match to a single V gene segment. In an earlier analysis of approximately 590 of the donors, a V segment was called functional when productive rearrangements were above 56.7%, and segregating when the standard deviation between donors exceeded 5%. A statistical classification framework was built to diagnose cytomegalovirus status from the catalog of TCR beta chain sequences. V and J gene assignment, in a later analysis, came from comparing TCR nucleotide sequences with IMGT/GENE-DB human TR gene sequences. In a later analysis, CDR3 sequences and most-parsimonious VDJ recombination scenarios were assigned using the TCRdist pipeline. A later analysis defined each TCR beta chain by its CDR3 amino acid sequence plus V-gene family, and excluded reads lacking a unique V-gene family. As a way to deal with suspected cross-contamination and a sequencing artifact, a later analysis dropped roughly 620 nucleotide sequences that were highly shared and had low generation probability. In a later analysis, a clonal expansion index was calculated for each public chain from normalized within-repertoire ranks of inferred template counts. In a later analysis, generation probabilities were computed with a VDJ recombination model fitted to out-of-frame rearrangements, and the resulting probabilities were checked against IGoR. In a later analysis, hypergeometric tests were used to score TCR-TCR, TCR-HLA and TCR-CMV co-occurrence, with a repertoire-size bias correction applied to TCR pairs. In a later analysis, false discovery rates were estimated by permuting HLA or CMV assignments 20 times. In a later analysis, co-occurring TCRs were grouped using DBSCAN, and TCRdist sequence similarity was added for clustering within HLA-allele-positive subsets. Repertoires with fewer than 30,000 or more than 120,000 public chains were left out of co-occurrence clustering, as were a handful of repertoires with anomalous nucleotide sharing. The source is immuneACCESS, and TCRdb retained only in-frame sequences with V and J called. Part of the clones is not carried over; for the studies checked, unresolved V genes explain less than half of this, and the remainder is unexplained. From that table come the V and J calls and clone size; the DNA was used to work out D and trimming. The sample yields over 140,000 clones; around 80% were counted once. The ten largest clones add up to about 1.5% of the sample.

The cohort consisted of more than 650 healthy bone marrow donors. All cohort members were sampled while nominally healthy, although unrecorded immune exposures were likely present. The donor tested CMV seropositive and was one of the 289 seropositive cohort members. A peripheral blood sample was collected from each donor, and TCR beta sequencing was performed on peripheral blood mononuclear cells. The Qiagen DNeasy Blood Extraction Kit was used to extract genomic DNA from the blood cell samples. The origin of this receptor is a man aged 25-40 years in good health and CMV-seropositive. What was sequenced was PBMCs.

The CDR3 reads as follows: CSVRHGGKDTEAFF. At the DNA level, the sequence is TGCAGCGTGAGGCACGGGGGTAAGGACACTGAAGCTTTCTTT. This chain is built from TRBV29-1 and TRBJ1-1; the D gene is possibly TRBD1, with 5 bases matching. The germline V gene supplies CDR1 SQVTM and CDR2 ANQGSEA. Between the V and J ends, shortened by 6 bases and 3 bases respectively, the junction contains 17 bases. The CDR3 measures 14 amino acids from cysteine to phenylalanine. Just the 42-base CDR3 DNA is kept, in frame starting at base 1. The entire variable domain, with the stretches around the CDR3 drawn from the reference TRBV29-1 and TRBJ1-1 proteins, is SAVISQKPSRDICQRGTSLTIQCQVDSQVTMMFWYRQQPGQSLTLIATANQGSEATYESGFVIDKFPISRPNLTFSTLTVSNMSPEDSSIYLCSVRHGGKDTEAFFGQGTRLTVV.